The clone carrying this T cell receptor (beta chain) was picked up a small number of times. Its target is not known. 5'RACE template switching generated TCR cDNA, adding a universal primer site and UMIs. TCRdb called the 5' RACE reads again in MiXCR, with one record for every CDR3 protein. Here the sample spans approximately 300,000 distinct CDR3 sequences, about 6.9% being singletons. The data belong to a study of T cells after yellow fever vaccination. Study at large: When fractions had low cell numbers, they were prepared with SMART-Seq v4 Ultra Low Input.

Whole-study results and caveats: Abundant contaminating clonotypes from the bulk population could appear in FACS-sorted repertoires.

The sequence derives from a man younger than 30 who received the YFV17D yellow fever vaccine. Material: PBMCs, obtained roughly 46 days after the first yellow fever vaccination.

CDR3 nucleotide sequence: TGTGCCAGCAGCCCCCTAAGGACAGAGGGTGAGAATCAGCCCCAGCATTTT. Translated, it gives CASSPLRTEGENQPQHF. The V gene is TRBV7-2, the J gene TRBJ1-5; a weak D match, TRBD1 (6 bases). This CDR3 has 17 residues. The V end was cut by 5 bases, the J end by 4 bases, with 21 bases between. Looked up from germline, CDR1 is SGHTA and CDR2 is FQGNSA.